This is a list of T cell receptor beta chains from one sample in a study of shared clonotypes between healthy human individuals. Repertoires were generated with immunoSEQ multiplex PCR, while TCRdb's copy carries only in-frame clones and drops some. The sample comprises around 2.3 million clones, approximately 94% of which are singletons, and roughly 0.13% rests with the top ten. Material: naive CD4+ T cells sorted from blood. The source is a young man in good health. The CDR3 runs from the conserved cysteine through the conserved F or W. Fields, in order: J gene, V gene, CDR3 length, CDR3 protein.

TRBJ2-3 TRBV25-1 15 CASSEPGPFTDTQYF
TRBJ1-2 TRBV6-6 14 CASSFEGGDYGYTF
TRBJ1-4 TRBV30 20 CAWSVLRQTSNYATNEKLFF
TRBJ2-2 TRBV7-2 15 CASSPSGKNTGELFF
TRBJ1-1 TRBV10-3 14 CAISQGRADTEAFF
TRBJ2-1 TRBV5-6 17 CASSHTLAGATRGEQFF
TRBJ1-2 TRBV5-5 14 CASSFATAGYGYTF
TRBJ2-3 TRBV2 15 CASRVRSGSTDTQYF
TRBJ1-4 TRBV28 15 CTSRVGTGGWEKLFF
TRBJ2-1 TRBV2 15 CASSSGVSSYNEQFF
TRBJ1-4 TRBV5-4 14 CASSREAGNEKLFF
TRBJ2-7 TRBV18 14 CASSPLMGQVEQYF
TRBJ2-3 TRBV28 15 CASSLMVISTDTQYF
TRBJ1-6 TRBV14 16 CASSQQGADVNSPLHF
TRBJ1-2 TRBV5-4 14 CASSFGQGIDGYTF
TRBJ1-1 TRBV30 14 CAWSGGGRATEAFF
TRBJ1-1 TRBV19 16 CASMGRQAAAGTEAFF
TRBJ2-7 TRBV18 12 CASSTGDYEQYF
TRBJ2-7 TRBV18 13 CASSPQGSYEQYF
TRBJ2-5 TRBV25-1 16 CASSWGNRGGGETQYF
TRBJ2-6 TRBV6-5 14 CASTKGAGANVLTF
TRBJ2-2 TRBV7-3 14 CASSPSGNTGELFF
TRBJ2-2 TRBV30 12 CAWSVQAAELFF
TRBJ1-5 TRBV11-3 19 CASSFRSPGQDEGNQPQHF
TRBJ2-3 TRBV10-3 14 CATEGEGSTDTQYF
TRBJ2-1 TRBV5-1 14 CASSFSVAGWEQFF
TRBJ2-7 TRBV18 15 CASSSRPSSPYEQYF
TRBJ2-7 TRBV5-5 13 CASSPRGSYEQYF
TRBJ1-5 TRBV28 13 CASSSGSNQPQHF
TRBJ2-3 TRBV18 14 CASSPLAGTDTQYF
TRBJ2-2 TRBV4-3 21 CASSPRTSGSPIILNTGELFF
TRBJ2-7 TRBV7-2 13 CASSFGTSGEGYF
TRBJ1-1 TRBV6-5 12 CASTRGDTEAFF
TRBJ2-2 TRBV11-3 14 CASSGTRDTGELFF
TRBJ2-3 TRBV5-4 15 CASSLASGGTDTQYF
TRBJ1-5 TRBV18 15 CASSPERGNAQPQHF
TRBJ2-3 TRBV19 15 CASSINDLETDTQYF
TRBJ1-1 TRBV30 12 CAWGQGSLWAFF
TRBJ1-6 TRBV30 14 CAWSETGRGSPLHF
TRBJ1-1 TRBV10-3 11 CAISGNTEAFF
TRBJ2-7 TRBV27 18 CASSRDRDRGPRSYEQYF
TRBJ1-1 TRBV6-5 14 CASSRTGDNTEAFF
TRBJ1-1 TRBV18 15 CASSARDRGHTEAFF
TRBJ2-3 TRBV6-6 12 CASTSRTDTQYF
TRBJ1-6 TRBV30 14 CACHRSSYNSPLHF
TRBJ2-1 TRBV4-2 16 CASSQDWVGTYNEQFF
TRBJ1-1 TRBV11-2 18 CASSSFRVSRFGNTEAFF
TRBJ2-7 TRBV6-5 16 CASSYGVGVSYYEQYF
TRBJ2-2 TRBV28 14 CASTGTGGFGELFF
TRBJ2-2 TRBV28 12 CASSTKTGELFF
TRBJ2-7 TRBV19 16 CASSSRTGGGDYEQYF
TRBJ2-5 TRBV7-9 14 CASSPGGGEETQYF
TRBJ2-2 TRBV11-2 16 CASSLTVTGVTGELFF